The clone carrying this TCR beta chain has a count of ten or more. This entry comes from a study of spatial heterogeneity in lung cancer. As for time point: sample taken at primary tumor resection. From tumor, nontumor lung or frozen PBMC, whole RNA was taken unsorted for sequencing. CDR3 size: 14 residues. CDR1 is KGHSH, CDR2 LQKENI, per germline. The junction had 4 bases not matched to a gene; V was cut back by 3 bases and J by 3 bases. TCRdb redid the calling of the 5' RACE reads with MiXCR, one entry per CDR3 protein. The sample holds roughly 54,000 distinct CDR3 sequences, approximately 7.6% seen once.

The TCR was taken from a female donor with early-stage non-small cell lung cancer. V usage is TRBV18 and J usage is TRBJ1-2; 7 positions match TRBD1. The starting material was PBMCs, obtained at surgery. The CDR3, as DNA: TGTGCCAGCTCACCCCTCGACAGGGACTATGGCTACACCTTC. It codes for CASSPLDRDYGYTF. The variable domain in full, with the rest retrieved from reference TRBV18 and TRBJ1-2, is NAGVMQNPRHLVRRRGQEARLRCSPMKGHSHVYWYRQLPEEGLKFMVYLQKENIIDESGMPKERFSAEFPKEGPSILRIQQVVRGDSAAYFCASSPLDRDYGYTFGSGTRLTVV.